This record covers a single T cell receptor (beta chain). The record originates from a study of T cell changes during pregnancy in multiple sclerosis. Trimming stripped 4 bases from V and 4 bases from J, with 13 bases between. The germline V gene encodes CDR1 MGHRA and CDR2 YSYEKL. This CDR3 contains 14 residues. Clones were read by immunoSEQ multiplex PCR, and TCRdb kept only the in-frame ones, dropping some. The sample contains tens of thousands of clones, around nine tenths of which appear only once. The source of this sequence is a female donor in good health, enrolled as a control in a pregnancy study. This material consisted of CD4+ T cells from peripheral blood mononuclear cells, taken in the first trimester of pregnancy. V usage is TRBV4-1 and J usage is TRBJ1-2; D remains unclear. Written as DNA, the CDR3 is TGCGCCAGCAGCCGCGTCGGAGTAGGCTATGGCTACACCTTC. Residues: CASSRVGVGYGYTF.